The 19 T cell receptor beta chains below were found in one sample sequenced in a study of T cell responses to AZD1222 COVID-19 vaccine. Clones were read by immunoSEQ multiplex PCR, and TCRdb kept only the in-frame ones, dropping some. The sample lists some 96,000 clones, about 86% seen once, with roughly 15% in the top ten. The sequences come from peripheral blood, collected on day 0 of AZD1222 vaccination. These receptors came from an adult in good health.

This chain connects TRBV19 to TRBJ2-7; D is perhaps TRBD2 (5 bases). Trimming pared 1 base from V and 4 bases from J, leaving 8 bases between. Germline V gene lookup returns CDR1 LNHDA and CDR2 SQIVND (reference sequence). The CDR3 is 13 amino acids. The CDR3 loop reads CASSIGGGYEQYF. The CDR3, as DNA: TGTGCCAGTAGTATAGGAGGCGGGTACGAGCAGTACTTC.

The V and J genes are TRBV11-2 and TRBJ1-2; D is possibly TRBD1 (5 bases). Germline CDR1 and CDR2: SGHAT and FQNNGV. The V gene lost 0 bases and the J gene lost 5 bases, with 7 bases spanning the gap. The CDR3 is 13 residues long. DNA for the CDR3: TGTGCCAGCAGCTTAGAAAGGGGATATGGCTACACCTTC. This encodes CASSLERGYGYTF.

This clone was found a few times. The chain carries TRBV6-5 and TRBJ1-1, with 8 bases aligning to TRBD1. Trimming at V came to 5 bases and at J to 7 bases, leaving 3 bases not matched to a gene. This CDR3 comprises 12 residues. From germline, CDR1 is MNHEY and CDR2 SVGAGI. CDR3 bases: TGTGCCAGCAGTCCCGGACAGGGTGAAGCTTTCTTT. Protein sequence: CASSPGQGEAFF.

CDR3 DNA: TGTGCCAGCAGCTTGGGACAGATAACTGGAAACACCATATATTTT. Translated: CASSLGQITGNTIYF. The chain couples TRBV7-9 to TRBJ1-3; 7 nucleotides align to TRBD1. V lost 3 bases and J lost 2; bases outside the gene matches: 4. Germline CDR1 reads SEHNR; CDR2 reads FQNEAQ (reference sequence). The CDR3 is 15 residues long.

V and J are TRBV5-1 and TRBJ2-4; D possibly uses TRBD1 or TRBD2 (5 bases each). V was shortened by 0 bases and J by 7 bases, with 11 bases between the two germline ends. The germline gives CDR1 SGHRS, CDR2 YFSETQ. This CDR3 has 14 amino acids. CDR3 in amino acids: CASSLALGTNIQYF. For the CDR3, the DNA is TGCGCCAGCAGCTTGGCCCTGGGGACGAACATTCAGTACTTC.

The chain uses TRBV6-5 and TRBJ2-7, with 7 bases lining up with TRBD1. The length of the CDR3 is 15 residues. CDR1 is MNHEY, CDR2 SVGAGI, per germline. V dropped 6 bases and J dropped 3; count of bases not matched to a gene: 11. The CDR3 is CASRGATGIFYEQYF. DNA for the CDR3: TGTGCCAGCAGAGGAGCGACAGGGATATTCTACGAGCAGTACTTC.

The chain uses TRBV18 and TRBJ1-1; maybe TRBD1 (5 bases). Looked up from germline, CDR1 is KGHSH and CDR2 is LQKENI. This CDR3 is 15 amino acids long. Trimming stripped 3 bases from V and 2 bases from J, with 13 bases between. DNA for the CDR3: TGTGCCAGCTCACCCCTCGGGCAGGGCAACACTGAAGCTTTCTTT. It specifies CASSPLGQGNTEAFF.

V and J are TRBV2 and TRBJ2-3; D gene unclear. In germline, CDR1 is SNHLY, CDR2 FYNNEI. The germline V and J ends were trimmed by 5 bases and 2 bases, with 11 bases remaining between them. The CDR3 contains 14 residues. The CDR3, as DNA: TGTGCCAGCAGTAGGGCCTCTTACACAGATACGCAGTATTTT. Translation: CASSRASYTDTQYF.

As DNA, the CDR3 is TGTGCCAGCAGCTCCCCCACTAGGTTGTCAGATACGCAGTATTTT. It encodes CASSSPTRLSDTQYF. V is TRBV6-5 and J is TRBJ2-3; maybe TRBD2 (5 bases). Trimming took off 6 bases at V and 4 bases at J, with 17 bases between the two ends. This CDR3 comprises 15 residues. CDR1 and CDR2 (germline): MNHEY, SVGAGI.

This chain connects TRBV10-2 to TRBJ2-3; TRBD1 might be the D (6 bases). CDR1 is WSHSY and CDR2 is SAAADI in the germline V gene. CDR3 size: 14 residues. V lost 6 bases, J lost 0 bases, and 10 bases lay in between. CDR3 DNA sequence: TGCGCCAGCAGATCCGGACAGAGCACAGATACGCAGTATTTT. This gives the protein CASRSGQSTDTQYF.

This chain connects TRBV6-1 to TRBJ1-1, with 7 bases aligning to TRBD1. The germline gives CDR1 MNHNS, CDR2 SASEGT. The ends lost 3 bases at V and 5 bases at J; junction bases unmatched: 6. This CDR3 has 14 residues. The CDR3 DNA is TGTGCCAGCAGTGACACAGGGGTGAGAACTGAAGCTTTCTTT. It codes for CASSDTGVRTEAFF.

The rearrangement uses TRBV6-5 and TRBJ2-7, with D unclear. The CDR3 totals 14 residues. Trimming pared 6 bases from V and 1 base from J, leaving 13 bases between. Per germline, CDR1 MNHEY and CDR2 SVGAGI. The chain's CDR3 is CASRTVWASYEQYF. Written as DNA, the CDR3 is TGTGCCAGCAGGACGGTATGGGCTTCCTACGAGCAGTACTTC.

This rearrangement joins TRBV7-3 to TRBJ2-5, with 8 nucleotides matching TRBD2. The CDR3 runs to 14 residues. Germline CDR1 reads SGHTA; CDR2 reads FQGTGA. V was pared by 6 bases and J by 4 bases, with 7 bases of the junction left unmatched. The CDR3 sequence is CASSLRGGLETQYF. CDR3 bases: TGTGCCAGCAGTCTTCGGGGGGGCCTAGAGACCCAGTACTTC.

Worth noting for this clone: The junction departs from germline at one end; a sequencing error may be responsible. The chain has TRBV28 and TRBJ2-3; tentatively, D is TRBD2 (6 bases). Germline values: CDR1 MDHEN, CDR2 SYDVKM. This CDR3 spans 16 amino acids. This CDR3 is CASSFILGLPTNTQYF. In DNA, the CDR3 is TGTGCCAGCAGTTTCATATTGGGACTGCCCACAAATACGCAGTATTTT. The full variable domain, its missing parts supplied by reference TRBV28 and TRBJ2-3, is DVKVTQSSRYLVKRTGEKVFLECVQDMDHENMFWYRQDPGLGLRLIYFSYDVKMKEKGDIPEGYSVSREKKERFSLILESASTNQTSMYLCASSFILGLPTNTQYFGPGTRLTVL.

This clone occurred once. The chain couples TRBV7-8 to TRBJ1-1; D is ambiguous. Germline CDR1 is SGHVS and CDR2 is FQNEAQ. Deletions cut 1 base from V and 1 base from J, with 7 bases between. The CDR3 contains 14 residues. The CDR3: CASSLGWGNTEAFF. The CDR3 DNA reads TGTGCCAGCAGCTTAGGATGGGGGAACACTGAAGCTTTCTTT.

This chain joins TRBV4-1 and TRBJ2-7, with a tentative D call TRBD1 (5 bases). V was pared by 0 bases and J by 5 bases, with 17 bases between. The CDR3 runs 16 residues. Germline CDR1 is MGHRA and CDR2 is YSYEKL. In DNA, the CDR3 is TGCGCCAGCAGCCAAGACCCCAGGGTCCATGTAGACGAGCAGTACTTC. Amino acid sequence: CASSQDPRVHVDEQYF.

The chain joins TRBV27 to TRBJ2-7; 9 nucleotides align to TRBD1. In germline, CDR1 is MNHEY, CDR2 SMNVEV (reference sequence). This CDR3 spans 14 amino acids. The V segment lost 7 bases and the J segment 5 bases; nucleotides outside the gene matches: 9. The CDR3 DNA sequence: TGTGCCAGCACCCGGACAGGGGAGTTCCACGAGCAGTACTTC. Protein sequence: CASTRTGEFHEQYF.

CDR3 nucleotides: TGTGCCAGCACTGAAGCTTTCTTT. Its translation is CASTEAFF. The J gene is TRBJ1-1, the V gene TRBV6-4, with D unclear. This CDR3 comprises 8 residues. Germline loops: CDR1 MRHNA, CDR2 SNTAGT. V shed 7 bases and J shed 6 bases, with 0 bases lying between them.

This sequence joins TRBV10-3 and TRBJ2-5; perhaps D is TRBD1 or TRBD2 (6 bases each). V lost 6 bases and J 5 bases, leaving 25 bases between the germline ends. Germline CDR1 ENHRY, CDR2 SYGVKD. The CDR3 length is 17 residues. The CDR3 sequence is CAISFSDQTGTDETQYF. The CDR3 DNA follows: TGTGCCATCAGCTTTTCTGACCAAACAGGGACTGATGAGACCCAGTACTTC.